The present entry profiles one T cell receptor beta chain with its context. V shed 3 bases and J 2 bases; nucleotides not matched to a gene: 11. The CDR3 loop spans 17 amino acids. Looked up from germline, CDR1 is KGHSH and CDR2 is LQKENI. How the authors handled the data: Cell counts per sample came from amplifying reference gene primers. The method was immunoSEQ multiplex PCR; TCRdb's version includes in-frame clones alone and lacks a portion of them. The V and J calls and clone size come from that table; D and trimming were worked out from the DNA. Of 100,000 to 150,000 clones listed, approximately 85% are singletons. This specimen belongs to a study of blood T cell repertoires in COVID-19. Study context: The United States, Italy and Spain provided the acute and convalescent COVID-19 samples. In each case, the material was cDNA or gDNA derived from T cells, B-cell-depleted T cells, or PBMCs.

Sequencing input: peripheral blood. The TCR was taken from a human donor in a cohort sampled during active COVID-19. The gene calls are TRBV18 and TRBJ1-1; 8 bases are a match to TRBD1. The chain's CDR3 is CASSPRDRGHPNTEAFF. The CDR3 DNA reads TGTGCCAGCTCACCCCGTGACAGGGGCCATCCTAACACTGAAGCTTTCTTT.